Each of the 25 T cell receptor beta chains below was sequenced from the same sample in a study of CD8 T cells in Susac syndrome. Random hexamers served to reverse transcribe roughly 0.45 to 1 ug RNA. TCRdb passed the immunoSEQ multiplex PCR reads through MiXCR, listing each CDR3 protein once. The table includes about 180,000 distinct CDR3 sequences, approximately 95% detected once. The sequenced sample was CD4+ T cells from PBMCs. The receptor source for this set is a human donor with Susac syndrome.

This chain connects TRBV5-4 to TRBJ1-1; no reliable D call. The CDR3 extends over 14 amino acids. V dropped 1 base and J dropped 4 bases, with 11 bases sitting between them. From germline, CDR1 is SGHNT and CDR2 YYREEE (reference sequence). In DNA, the CDR3 is TGTGCCAGCAGCTTGTCGATACTGAGCACTGAAGCTTTCTTT. It encodes CASSLSILSTEAFF.

This clonotype showed up just once. This chain joins TRBV2 and TRBJ2-3, with 10 bases matching TRBD2. With 7 bases clipped from V and 1 base from J, the junction kept 5 bases outside the gene matches. The length of the CDR3 is 15 residues. The V gene's germline CDR1 is SNHLY and CDR2 FYNNEI. The CDR3 reads CASNLLAGGTDTQYF. The CDR3 DNA sequence: TGTGCCAGCAATCTCCTAGCGGGAGGCACAGATACGCAGTATTTT.

This rearrangement joins TRBV29-1 to TRBJ2-3; D is perhaps TRBD2 (7 bases). The CDR3 spans 14 residues. CDR1 and CDR2 from the germline V gene are SQVTM and ANQGSEA. Trimming took off 4 bases at V and 5 bases at J, with 16 bases between the two ends. Here the CDR3 DNA reads TGCAGCGTTGTGGGAGGGGGAAGAAGAGATACGCAGTATTTT. Residues: CSVVGGGRRDTQYF.

The gene calls are TRBV4-1 and TRBJ2-5, with TRBD1 matching over 7 bases. Germline lookup yields CDR1 MGHRA and CDR2 YSYEKL. J gave up 4 bases and V 0 bases, and 8 bases lay outside the gene matches. This CDR3 is 16 amino acids long. CDR3 residues: CASSQEGIGGAETQYF. CDR3 bases: TGCGCCAGCAGCCAAGAGGGAATAGGGGGCGCAGAGACCCAGTACTTC.

The J gene is TRBJ1-1, the V gene TRBV20-1; D is perhaps TRBD1 (5 bases). The V gene lost 1 base and the J gene lost 1 base, with 10 bases spanning the gap. The CDR3 contains 14 residues. Per the germline V gene, CDR1 is DFQATT and CDR2 is SNEGSKA (reference sequence). The CDR3 bases are TGCAGTGCTAGAGCGGGCGGGGGGAACACTGAAGCTTTCTTT. The encoded protein is CSARAGGGNTEAFF.

The chain combines TRBV4-3 with TRBJ2-7, with 7 bases identical to TRBD2. V dropped 1 base and J dropped 2; count of bases not matched to a gene: 5. The CDR3 runs to 15 residues. The germline CDR1 and CDR2 sequences are LGHNA and YSLEER. The CDR3 DNA sequence: TGCGCCAGCAGCCAAGGCCTGGCGGGAGCCTACGAGCAGTACTTC. This gives the protein CASSQGLAGAYEQYF.

The rearrangement uses TRBV12-3 or TRBV12-4 and TRBJ2-7, with a possible D match to TRBD2 (6 bases). This CDR3 contains 15 residues. Trimming removed 3 bases at V and 0 bases at J, with 12 bases between. DNA for the CDR3: TGTGCCAGCAGTTTGGTGGCGGGGAGCTCCTACGAGCAGTACTTC. It encodes CASSLVAGSSYEQYF.

The chain links TRBV4-1 to TRBJ2-5; 8 bases map to TRBD2. The V gene's germline CDR1 is MGHRA and CDR2 YSYEKL. The CDR3 spans 16 residues. V was clipped by 3 bases and J by 5 bases; unmatched bases: 11. The CDR3 DNA sequence: TGCGCCAGCAGCCACCCCGGGGGGGGTCTCGGGGAGACCCAGTACTTC. It yields the protein CASSHPGGGLGETQYF.

The J gene is TRBJ2-1, the V gene TRBV18; TRBD2 matches at 11 bases. J lost 5 bases, V lost 2 bases, and 2 bases had no gene match. Germline CDR1 and CDR2: KGHSH and LQKENI. This CDR3 contains 15 residues. The DNA of the CDR3 is TGTGCCAGCTCACCAACGGGACTAGCGGACAATGAGCAGTTCTTC. Translating gives CASSPTGLADNEQFF.

V gene TRBV14 combines with J gene TRBJ2-3, with D uncertain. This CDR3 comprises 13 residues. Germline CDR1 reads SGHDN; CDR2 reads FVKESK. V was cut by 4 bases and J by 6 bases, with 11 bases left in between. CDR3 in amino acids: CASSPELADTQYF. The CDR3 DNA follows: TGTGCCAGCAGCCCCGAGCTCGCGGATACGCAGTATTTT.

The chain employs TRBV20-1 and TRBJ2-7, with 10 bases lining up with TRBD2. J gave up 0 bases and V 5 bases, and 4 bases lay outside the gene matches. There are 14 residues in the CDR3. Germline lookup yields CDR1 DFQATT and CDR2 SNEGSKA (reference sequence). The CDR3 reads CSAGLAAPSYEQYF. The CDR3 bases are TGCAGTGCTGGACTAGCGGCTCCCTCCTACGAGCAGTACTTC.

This chain connects TRBV28 to TRBJ2-7, with D possibly TRBD2 on 7 matching bases. Germline-derived CDR1 and CDR2 are MDHEN and SYDVKM. The CDR3 extends over 15 amino acids. The germline V and J ends were trimmed by 3 bases and 0 bases, with 12 bases remaining between them. CDR3 coding DNA: TGTGCCAGCAGTTTCGGGGGGCTCAGCTCCTACGAGCAGTACTTC. This sequence encodes CASSFGGLSSYEQYF.

V is TRBV5-4 and J is TRBJ1-6, with 9 bases identical to TRBD1. Germline V gene lookup returns CDR1 SGHNT and CDR2 YYREEE (reference sequence). The CDR3 is 17 residues long. With V trimmed by 0 bases and J by 7 bases, 8 bases remained unmatched. DNA of the CDR3: TGTGCCAGCAGCTTGGCTCAAACAGGGGGCCTGAATTCACCCCTCCACTTT. Translated, it gives CASSLAQTGGLNSPLHF. Looking up the rest from reference TRBV5-4 and TRBJ1-6 gives the full variable domain: ETGVTQSPTHLIKTRGQQVTLRCSSQSGHNTVSWYQQALGQGPQFIFQYYREEENGRGNFPPRFSGLQFPNYSSELNVNALELDDSALYLCASSLAQTGGLNSPLHFGNGTRLTVT.

The genes are TRBV12-3 or TRBV12-4 and TRBJ1-5, with unresolved D. The CDR3 runs 13 residues. The ends were cut back, 5 bases at V and 7 bases at J, with 12 bases in the middle. The CDR3 DNA is TGTGCCAGCAGTCCAGTGCTGAGGCAGCCCCAGCATTTT. This sequence encodes CASSPVLRQPQHF.

The rearrangement links TRBV28 to TRBJ1-2; no reliable D call. The CDR3 runs 11 residues. Germline loops: CDR1 MDHEN, CDR2 SYDVKM. With 6 bases removed from V and 5 bases from J, the gap between germline ends came to 7 bases. CDR3 DNA: TGTGCCAGCAGGCGCGCATATGGCTACACCTTC. Translation gives CASRRAYGYTF.

The chain joins TRBV9 to TRBJ2-2; maybe TRBD1 (6 bases). The germline CDR1 and CDR2 sequences are SGDLS and YYNGEE. This CDR3 contains 14 residues. V was shortened by 4 bases and J by 3 bases, with 10 bases between the two germline ends. The CDR3 DNA sequence: TGTGCCAGCAGCCCGTGGACAGACACCGGGGAGCTGTTTTTT. Its translation is CASSPWTDTGELFF.

The chain combines TRBV2 with TRBJ1-2; D might be TRBD1 (6 bases). Germline V lookup: CDR1 SNHLY, CDR2 FYNNEI. V was trimmed by 1 base and J by 4 bases, leaving 22 bases between them. The CDR3 runs to 18 residues. In DNA, the CDR3 is TGTGCCAGCAGTGAAGGCCCCGGGGGGGGCATGTCCCCCTATGGCTACACCTTC. Amino acids: CASSEGPGGGMSPYGYTF.

The gene calls are TRBV5-1 and TRBJ2-4; D not resolved. The CDR3 has 14 residues. V shed 0 bases and J shed 3 bases, with 7 bases lying between them. CDR1 and CDR2 (germline): SGHRS, YFSETQ. The DNA of the CDR3 is TGCGCCAGCAGCTTGGTTGGTGGCAAAAACATTCAGTACTTC. Translation: CASSLVGGKNIQYF.

This sequence joins TRBV29-1 and TRBJ1-4; no firm D call. CDR3 length: 11 amino acids. The ends were cut back, 3 bases at V and 5 bases at J, with 4 bases in the middle. Looked up from germline, CDR1 is SQVTM and CDR2 is ANQGSEA. The DNA of the CDR3 is TGCAGCGTTGAGAGGAATGAAAAACTGTTTTTT. Encoded protein: CSVERNEKLFF.

V gene TRBV6-5 combines with J gene TRBJ2-1; possibly TRBD1 or TRBD2 for D (5 bases each). Germline values: CDR1 MNHEY, CDR2 SVGAGI. This CDR3 has 13 residues. Trimming took off 6 bases at V and 6 bases at J, with 12 bases between the two ends. The CDR3 here is CASSPIGANEQFF. The CDR3 bases are TGTGCCAGCAGCCCGATCGGGGCCAATGAGCAGTTCTTC.

The chain uses TRBV5-6 and TRBJ1-4, with TRBD1 matching over 8 bases. The germline V gene has CDR1 SGHDT and CDR2 YYEEEE. The ends lost 3 bases at V and 5 bases at J; junction bases unmatched: 6. The CDR3 has 15 amino acids. For the CDR3, the DNA is TGTGCCAGCAGCTCTCTGACAGGGGACAATGAAAAACTGTTTTTT. Its translation: CASSSLTGDNEKLFF.

The chain employs TRBV7-9 and TRBJ1-6; 7 bases fit TRBD1. V dropped 4 bases and J dropped 7; count of bases not matched to a gene: 13. CDR3 size: 17 residues. Germline-derived CDR1 and CDR2 are SEHNR and FQNEAQ (reference sequence). In DNA, the CDR3 is TGTGCCAGCAGCTCCGAAATGGGACAGCCCGAGAATTCACCCCTCCACTTT. Translation: CASSSEMGQPENSPLHF. The complete variable domain, with remaining parts taken from reference TRBV7-9 and TRBJ1-6, reads DTGVSQNPRHKITKRGQNVTFRCDPISEHNRLYWYRQTLGQGPEFLTYFQNEAQLEKSRLLSDRFSAERPKGSFSTLEIQRTEQGDSAMYLCASSSEMGQPENSPLHFGNGTRLTVT.

The genes are TRBV20-1 and TRBJ1-4, with D hard to call. CDR1 and CDR2 from the germline V gene are DFQATT and SNEGSKA (reference sequence). V was trimmed by 0 bases and J by 3 bases, leaving 11 bases between them. The CDR3 totals 15 residues. CDR3 in DNA: TGCAGTGCTAGAGATGTTAGGGAGTCTAATGAAAAACTGTTTTTT. Its translation: CSARDVRESNEKLFF.

The chain employs TRBV10-3 and TRBJ2-5, with D perhaps matching TRBD2 (5 bases). From germline, CDR1 is ENHRY and CDR2 SYGVKD. The CDR3 covers 13 residues. V lost 10 bases and J lost 1, with 13 bases in between. The DNA for the CDR3 is TGTGCCACGGCGAGAGGGCCCCAAGAGACCCAGTACTTC. Protein product: CATARGPQETQYF.

The chain couples TRBV4-1 to TRBJ1-1; D is undetermined. The CDR3 sequence is 15 residues long. The germline CDR1 and CDR2 sequences are MGHRA and YSYEKL. Trimming cost V 4 bases and J 3 bases, with 15 bases left between them. CDR3 sequence reads: CASSLGWGQDTEAFF. The CDR3 coding sequence is TGCGCCAGCAGCCTGGGGTGGGGTCAGGACACTGAAGCTTTCTTT.